This T cell receptor beta chain was identified during a study of blood T cell repertoires in COVID-19. In the study overall: PBMCs, B-cell-depleted T cells, or T cells were the source of the cDNA or gDNA that made up the material.

Seattle's cohort entered during active infection and was followed longitudinally. Authors' methods: Amplification with reference gene primers provided the estimates of nucleated cell counts. The method was immunoSEQ multiplex PCR; TCRdb's version includes in-frame clones alone and lacks a portion of them. Clone size and the V and J calls come from that table; the DNA yielded D and trimming. The sample shows about 190,000 clones, 82% of them seen only once. Germline V CDR1 and CDR2: MDHEN, SYDVKM. V was clipped by 6 bases and J by 3 bases, with 9 bases between them. The CDR3 is made up of 12 amino acids.

This sequence originates from an older woman with COVID-19, enrolled during active disease. This chain connects TRBV28 to TRBJ2-7; D is undetermined. The specimen sequenced was peripheral blood. DNA for the CDR3: TGTGCCAGCAGCCTAAAATACTACGAGCAGTACTTC. Translating gives CASSLKYYEQYF.